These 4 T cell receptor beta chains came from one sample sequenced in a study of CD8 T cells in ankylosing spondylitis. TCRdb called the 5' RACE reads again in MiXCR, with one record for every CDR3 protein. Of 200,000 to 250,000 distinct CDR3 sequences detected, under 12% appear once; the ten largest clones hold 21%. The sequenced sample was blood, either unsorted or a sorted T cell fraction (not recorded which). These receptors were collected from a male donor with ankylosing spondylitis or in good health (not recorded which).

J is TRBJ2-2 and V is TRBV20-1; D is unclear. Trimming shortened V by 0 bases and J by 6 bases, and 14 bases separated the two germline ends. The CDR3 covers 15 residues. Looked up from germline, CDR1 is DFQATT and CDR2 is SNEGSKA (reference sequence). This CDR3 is CSARDLRLQAGELFF. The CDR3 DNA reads TGCAGTGCTAGAGATCTGAGACTCCAGGCCGGGGAGCTGTTTTTT.

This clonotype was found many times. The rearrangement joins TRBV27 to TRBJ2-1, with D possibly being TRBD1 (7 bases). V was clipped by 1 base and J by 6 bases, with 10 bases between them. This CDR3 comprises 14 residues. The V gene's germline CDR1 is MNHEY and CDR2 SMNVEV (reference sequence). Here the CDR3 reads CASSLWQGGNEQFF. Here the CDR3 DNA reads TGTGCCAGCAGTTTATGGCAGGGGGGCAATGAGCAGTTCTTC.

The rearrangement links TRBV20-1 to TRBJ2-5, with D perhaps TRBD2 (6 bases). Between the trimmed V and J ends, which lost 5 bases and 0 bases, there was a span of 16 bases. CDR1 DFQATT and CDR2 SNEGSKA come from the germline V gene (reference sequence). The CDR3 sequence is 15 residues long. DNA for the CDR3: TGCAGTGCTTCTCCGGGACTGGGGTACCAAGAGACCCAGTACTTC. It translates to CSASPGLGYQETQYF.

The CDR3 protein is CASSPQGDIEQFF. The DNA of the CDR3 is TGTGCCAGCAGCCCGCAAGGGGACATTGAGCAGTTCTTC. The chain employs TRBV14 and TRBJ2-1; a weak D match, TRBD1 (6 bases). V was cut by 4 bases and J by 9 bases, with 13 bases left in between. The CDR3 extends over 13 amino acids. Germline loops: CDR1 SGHDN, CDR2 FVKESK.